Listed below are T cell receptor beta chains from one sample, sequenced in a study of T cell repertoires in aging, cancer and after chemotherapy. TCRdb used MiXCR to reprocess the multiplex PCR reads, holding one entry per CDR3 protein. The data contain around 5,300 distinct CDR3 sequences, roughly 27% of them seen just once; the ten biggest clones take up 7.5%. The sample comprised blood. These receptors were obtained from a human donor in good health. Each CDR3 is given with its conserved first and last residue. D genes are given only for firm matches. Expanded clones get a size class; other rows say once, few or many, or leave the size out.

NA	TRBV13	TRBJ2-7	NA	CASSSSVSDEQYF	TGCGCCAGCAGCTCGTCAGTCTCTGACGAGCAGTACTTC
TRBD1	TRBV19	TRBJ2-5	medium-sized	CASSIGTGQIETQYF	TGTGCCAGTAGTATAGGGACAGGCCAAATAGAGACCCAGTACTTC
NA	TRBV7-3	TRBJ2-2	once	CASSLTASNTGELFF	TGTGCCAGCAGCTTGACAGCTTCGAACACCGGGGAGCTGTTTTTT
NA	TRBV30	TRBJ1-3	medium-sized	CAWSVEGVLENTIYF	TGTGCCTGGAGTGTAGAGGGGGTACTAGAAAACACCATATATTTT
NA	TRBV10-1	TRBJ2-7	NA	CASSPPASEVHEQYF	TGCGCCAGCAGCCCTCCGGCTAGCGAGGTCCACGAGCAGTACTTC
TRBD1	TRBV20-1	TRBJ1-1	NA	CSAGDSAATEAFF	TGCAGTGCTGGGGACAGCGCGGCCACTGAAGCTTTCTTT
TRBD1	TRBV28	TRBJ1-3	NA	CASLGTDGNTIYF	TGTGCCAGCCTCGGGACAGATGGAAACACCATATATTTT
NA	TRBV6-1	TRBJ2-2	NA	CASSEATGELFF	TGTGCCAGCAGTGAAGCCACCGGGGAGCTGTTTTTT
NA	TRBV15	TRBJ1-6	medium-sized	CATSRDPGARSPLHF	TGTGCCACCAGCAGAGACCCGGGGGCTAGATCACCCCTCCACTTT
TRBD1	TRBV4-2	TRBJ1-4	NA	CASSQVLGQGTPGGEKLFF	TGTGCCAGCAGCCAAGTCCTGGGACAGGGGACGCCGGGGGGTGAAAAACTGTTTTTT
NA	TRBV5-4	TRBJ1-6	medium-sized	CASSPGGATPYNSPLHF	TGTGCCAGCAGCCCGGGCGGGGCTACCCCTTATAATTCACCCCTCCACTTT
NA	TRBV30	TRBJ2-1	medium-sized	CAWTPGPSDNEQFF	TGTGCCTGGACCCCGGGACCTAGCGACAATGAGCAGTTCTTC
NA	TRBV12-3/TRBV12-4	TRBJ2-6	NA	CASTPGQGSSGANVLTF	TGTGCCAGCACCCCCGGGCAGGGGAGTTCTGGGGCCAACGTCCTGACTTTC
TRBD2	TRBV12-3/TRBV12-4	TRBJ2-1	few	CASSLWTSGNNEQFF	TGTGCCAGCAGTCTTTGGACTAGCGGGAACAATGAGCAGTTCTTC
NA	TRBV14	TRBJ2-3	once	CASSPDLSGTDTQYF	TGTGCCAGCAGCCCAGATTTATCCGGCACAGATACGCAGTATTTT
TRBD2	TRBV30	TRBJ2-1	medium-sized	CAWSAASGREQFF	TGTGCCTGGAGTGCCGCTAGCGGGCGTGAGCAGTTCTTC
NA	TRBV28	TRBJ2-7	NA	CASSLFRTYEQYF	TGTGCCAGCAGTTTATTTCGGACCTACGAGCAGTACTTC
TRBD1	TRBV6-5	TRBJ1-2	medium-sized	CASSEKTGNYGYTF	TGTGCCAGCAGTGAGAAGACAGGGAACTATGGCTACACCTTC
TRBD1	TRBV6-6	TRBJ1-1	few	CASSYSGGWTEAFF	TGTGCCAGCAGTTACTCAGGGGGCTGGACTGAAGCTTTCTTT
TRBD1	TRBV27	TRBJ1-1	NA	CASSLTGYTEAFF	TGTGCCAGCAGTCTGACAGGGTACACTGAAGCTTTCTTT
NA	TRBV27	TRBJ1-5	medium-sized	CASSPRGRSNQPQHF	TGTGCCAGCAGTCCCCGGGGGAGGAGCAATCAGCCCCAGCATTTT
TRBD2	TRBV6-2/TRBV6-3	TRBJ2-3	few	CASSFQREGPDTQYF	TGTGCCAGCAGCTTTCAGCGGGAGGGCCCAGATACGCAGTATTTT
NA	TRBV19	TRBJ2-3	medium-sized	CASQQGHADTQYF	TGTGCCAGTCAACAGGGCCACGCAGATACGCAGTATTTT
NA	TRBV5-1	TRBJ2-3	NA	CASSSAPDTQYF	TGCGCCAGCAGCTCAGCCCCAGATACGCAGTATTTT
NA	TRBV6-5	TRBJ2-3	medium-sized	CASSYRPPGHTDTQYF	TGTGCCAGCAGTTATAGGCCACCCGGACACACAGATACGCAGTATTTT
NA	TRBV19	TRBJ2-3	medium-sized	CASSTHLDTQYF	TGTGCCAGTAGTACGCATTTGGATACGCAGTATTTT
NA	TRBV11-2	TRBJ1-1	NA	CASSLSRGESRMYTEAFF	TGTGCCAGCAGCTTATCGAGGGGCGAGTCGAGAATGTACACTGAAGCTTTCTTT
NA	TRBV11-1	TRBJ2-3	large	CASSRDSDYTDTQYF	TGTGCCAGCAGCCGAGACAGTGACTACACAGATACGCAGTATTTT
NA	TRBV14	TRBJ2-7	medium-sized	CASSQGTYYEQYF	TGTGCCAGCAGCCAAGGGACATACTACGAGCAGTACTTC
TRBD1	TRBV27	TRBJ1-6	medium-sized	CASSSGTANSPLHF	TGTGCCAGCAGTTCGGGGACAGCGAATTCACCCCTCCACTTT
TRBD2	TRBV27	TRBJ2-1	medium-sized	CASDWGGAGGRDNEQFF	TGTGCCAGCGATTGGGGGGGCGCGGGAGGGCGGGACAATGAGCAGTTCTTC